This record covers a single T cell receptor (beta chain). What it binds is not known. These data come from a study of CD8 T cells in Susac syndrome. With random hexamers, reverse transcription was performed on about 0.5 to 1 ug of RNA. TCRdb processed the immunoSEQ multiplex PCR reads anew with MiXCR; each CDR3 protein has one entry. The table includes 150,000 to 200,000 distinct CDR3 sequences, 90% to 97% detected once. With 5 bases clipped from V and 5 bases from J, the junction kept 8 bases outside the gene matches. There are 15 residues in the CDR3. Germline CDR1 is SGHAT and CDR2 is FQNNGV. Points from the study as a whole: The study acknowledged a relatively small number of individuals in its TCR sequencing and HLA analysis.

Sequencing of TCR beta was undertaken in CD8+ and CD4+ T cells derived from blood. While CD8+ and CD4+ T cells were isolated negatively, TEMRA cells were enriched by FACS. This receptor was taken from a human donor with multiple sclerosis. The sequencing sample was made of CD4+ T cells from PBMCs. The chain recombines TRBV11-2 with TRBJ2-1, with TRBD2 matching 8 bases. Here the CDR3 DNA reads TGTGCCAGCAGCCCGGCCAGCGGGGGAAACAATGAGCAGTTCTTC. This sequence encodes CASSPASGGNNEQFF.